The 22 T cell receptor beta chains below were found in one sample sequenced in a study of T cells in localized non-small cell lung cancer. Some clones are missing from TCRdb's copy, which holds only in-frame ones; the method was immunoSEQ multiplex PCR. The table shows 20,000 to 25,000 clones, with more than 90% occurring only once. The material was peripheral blood, obtained before any cancer treatment. The receptors were gathered from a man aged 35 to 70 with stage III squamous cell lung carcinoma.

This chain uses TRBV4-2 with TRBJ2-1; 9 positions match TRBD2. V lost 3 bases to trimming and J lost 1 base; unmatched junction nucleotides: 4. Germline V gene lookup returns CDR1 LGHNA and CDR2 YNFKEQ. CDR3 length equals 16 residues. The CDR3, as DNA: TGTGCCAGCAGCCATCGCGGGGGGGAGTCCTACAATGAGCAGTTCTTC. This encodes CASSHRGGESYNEQFF.

The chain carries TRBV27 and TRBJ2-3; 8 positions agree with TRBD2. Germline V gene sequence: CDR1 MNHEY, CDR2 SMNVEV (reference sequence). The CDR3 has 15 residues. V gave up 5 bases and J gave up 6 bases; unmatched junction bases: 10. CDR3 sequence: CASSPRRGGMDTQYF. Written as DNA, the CDR3 is TGTGCCAGCAGTCCCCGTCGGGGGGGGATGGATACGCAGTATTTT.

The V call is TRBV21-1, the J call TRBJ2-7; the listed D gene, TRBD2, was not tested against the DNA. TRBV21-1 is a listed pseudogene. This CDR3 spans 16 amino acids. CDR3 sequence reads: CASSKLAIIDAYEQYF. CDR3 nucleotide sequence: TGTGCCAGCAGCAAATTAGCCATCATTGACGCCTACGAGCAGTACTTC.

This clone occurred once. V gene TRBV5-1 combines with J gene TRBJ2-5, with TRBD1 identical over 7 bases. The CDR3 totals 15 residues. V was clipped by 0 bases and J by 5 bases; unmatched bases: 7. Germline loops: CDR1 SGHRS, CDR2 YFSETQ. In DNA form, the CDR3 reads TGCGCCAGCAGCTTGGGAGGGGGCGCCTGGGAGACCCAGTACTTC. It yields the protein CASSLGGGAWETQYF.

The chain recombines TRBV27 with TRBJ2-3, with D perhaps assigned TRBD1 or TRBD2 (5 bases each). The CDR3 is 13 residues long. Germline V gene sequence: CDR1 MNHEY, CDR2 SMNVEV (reference sequence). Trimming pared 4 bases from V and 9 bases from J, leaving 14 bases between. The CDR3 spells CASSSFSGQTQYF. The DNA of the CDR3 is TGTGCCAGCAGTTCTTTCAGCGGACAAACGCAGTATTTT.

V is TRBV19 and J is TRBJ2-2; 8 nucleotides line up with TRBD2. The CDR3 spans 14 residues. V trimming: 9 bases; J trimming: 0 bases; junction bases outside the gene matches: 3. CDR1 and CDR2 (germline): LNHDA, SQIVND (reference sequence). The CDR3 nucleotides are TGTGCCAGCCAAGCGGGAGCGAACACCGGGGAGCTGTTTTTT. This gives the protein CASQAGANTGELFF.

The V and J genes are TRBV5-1 and TRBJ2-2, with D unresolved. Trimming stripped 4 bases from V and 5 bases from J, with 9 bases between. Germline values: CDR1 SGHRS, CDR2 YFSETQ. This CDR3 has 13 amino acids. The CDR3 DNA sequence: TGCGCCAGCAGCCTTTCCCCGACCGGGGAGCTGTTTTTT. This gives the protein CASSLSPTGELFF.

The chain is built from TRBV5-5 and TRBJ2-7, with D hard to call. The CDR3 totals 14 residues. Germline CDR1 SGHKS, CDR2 YYEKEE (reference sequence). The V gene lost 9 bases and the J gene lost 2 bases, with 18 bases spanning the gap. This CDR3 is CATQSEGWAYEQYF. CDR3 nucleotides: TGTGCCACCCAGTCAGAAGGGTGGGCCTACGAGCAGTACTTC.

The chain carries TRBV6-1 and TRBJ2-7, with a possible D match to TRBD1 (5 bases). Trimming removed 1 base from V and 6 bases from J, with 13 bases in between. Per germline, CDR1 MNHNS and CDR2 SASEGT. This CDR3 has 14 residues. CDR3 in DNA: TGTGCCAGCAGTGAAGAGGGGATTAGTCCCGAGCAGTACTTC. It translates to CASSEEGISPEQYF.

The chain carries TRBV27 and TRBJ2-3; no definite D call. The CDR3 is 15 residues long. The V gene's germline CDR1 is MNHEY and CDR2 SMNVEV (reference sequence). The V and J ends lost 0 bases and 2 bases respectively, with 9 bases between them. The CDR3 DNA reads TGTGCCAGCAGTTTATCGACACCTAACACAGATACGCAGTATTTT. It encodes CASSLSTPNTDTQYF.

In regard to this clone: A much larger clone differs by one base, so this may be a read error. The rearrangement joins TRBV5-4 to TRBJ1-4; D call uncertain. Looked up from germline, CDR1 is SGHNT and CDR2 is YYREEE (reference sequence). There are 13 residues in the CDR3. CDR3 nucleotide sequence: TGTGCCGGCAGCCCCGAGAGGAATGAAAAACTGTTTTTT. Its translation is CAGSPERNEKLFF.

The CDR3 region has the DNA TGTGCCAGCTCACCGGAGGGGTACGAGCAGTACTTC. The encoded protein is CASSPEGYEQYF. This rearrangement joins TRBV18 to TRBJ2-7; a weak D match, TRBD2 (6 bases). CDR3 length: 12 amino acids. Per the germline V gene, CDR1 is KGHSH and CDR2 is LQKENI. The V gene lost 3 bases and the J gene lost 4 bases, with 7 bases spanning the gap.

This chain joins TRBV5-5 and TRBJ2-7; D gene ambiguous. The CDR3 contains 13 residues. V lost 5 bases, J lost 7 bases, and 16 bases lay in between. Per germline, CDR1 SGHKS and CDR2 YYEKEE (reference sequence). The DNA for the CDR3 is TGTGCCAGCAGAAAAGGCGTGCTGGGAGAGCAGTACTTC. This sequence encodes CASRKGVLGEQYF.

This clone was observed once. This sequence joins TRBV5-6 and TRBJ1-6; D is possibly TRBD1 (5 bases). Germline CDR1 is SGHDT and CDR2 is YYEEEE. The V gene lost 5 bases and the J gene lost 7 bases, with 16 bases spanning the gap. CDR3 length: 15 residues. In DNA, the CDR3 is TGTGCCAGCAGACGAGGGACCCCGATGAATTCACCCCTCCACTTT. This encodes CASRRGTPMNSPLHF. Full variable domain (remainder filled in from reference TRBV5-6 and TRBJ1-6): DAGVTQSPTHLIKTRGQQVTLRCSPKSGHDTVSWYQQALGQGPQFIFQYYEEEERQRGNFPDRFSGHQFPNYSSELNVNALLLGDSALYLCASRRGTPMNSPLHFGNGTRLTVT.

The CDR3: CASGRQNSNQPQHF. The CDR3 DNA sequence: TGTGCCAGTGGACGACAGAATAGCAATCAGCCCCAGCATTTT. J is TRBJ1-5 and V is TRBV19; D is possibly TRBD1 (5 bases). The germline gives CDR1 LNHDA, CDR2 SQIVND (reference sequence). V dropped 8 bases and J dropped 0 bases, with 11 bases sitting between them. CDR3 size: 14 residues.

This rearrangement joins TRBV6-5 to TRBJ2-7, with 9 bases aligning to TRBD1. This CDR3 contains 15 residues. V lost 2 bases, J lost 5 bases, and 7 bases stayed unmatched. CDR1 MNHEY and CDR2 SVGAGI come from the germline V gene. CDR3 bases: TGTGCCAGCAGTTACACGCTGACAGGGGGGAACGAGCAGTACTTC. It translates to CASSYTLTGGNEQYF.

The genes are TRBV7-2 and TRBJ2-7; perhaps TRBD2 as D (6 bases). Trimming cost V 1 base and J 7 bases, with 11 bases left between them. CDR1 SGHTA and CDR2 FQGNSA come from the germline V gene. The CDR3 is 13 residues long. DNA for the CDR3: TGTGCCAGCAGCTTAGGACTAGGGTGGGAGCAGTACTTC. This gives the protein CASSLGLGWEQYF.

There are a few counts of this clone. The chain has TRBV18 and TRBJ1-5, with a possible D match to TRBD1 (5 bases). CDR3 length: 15 residues. V shed 2 bases and J shed 6 bases, with 14 bases lying between them. Germline V gene lookup returns CDR1 KGHSH and CDR2 LQKENI. CDR3 nucleotide sequence: TGTGCCAGCTCACCAAATGAAGGGACCGGTCAGCCCCAGCATTTT. Protein sequence: CASSPNEGTGQPQHF.

The genes are TRBV11-3 and TRBJ2-7; weak D call: TRBD2 (6 bases). From germline, CDR1 is SGHNT and CDR2 YENEEA. Trimming removed 2 bases at V and 1 base at J, with 12 bases between. The length of the CDR3 is 15 residues. The CDR3 region has the DNA TGTGCCAGCAGCTTATCGTCGGGAGAGTCCTACGAGCAGTACTTC. Translation gives CASSLSSGESYEQYF.

The chain carries TRBV30 and TRBJ2-5; 11 positions agree with TRBD2. V dropped 3 bases and J dropped 7; count of bases not matched to a gene: 7. Germline loops: CDR1 GTSNPN, CDR2 SVGIG (reference sequence). There are 14 residues in the CDR3. CDR3 coding DNA: TGTGCCTGGAGGGTTAGCGGGGGGGCAGGGACCCAGTACTTC. Its translation: CAWRVSGGAGTQYF.

The rearrangement links TRBV7-9 to TRBJ2-5; D is unresolved. This CDR3 comprises 14 residues. Trimming stripped 4 bases from V and 2 bases from J, with 11 bases between. Germline CDR1 reads SEHNR; CDR2 reads FQNEAQ (reference sequence). DNA for the CDR3: TGTGCCAGCAGCTCGCCCCGCGAACAAGAGACCCAGTACTTC. Protein sequence: CASSSPREQETQYF.

This chain joins TRBV6-5 and TRBJ1-1; the match to TRBD1 covers 10 bases. Germline CDR1 MNHEY, CDR2 SVGAGI. The CDR3 is 15 residues long. The J segment lost 4 bases and the V segment lost 4 bases, leaving 6 bases of the junction unmatched. The CDR3 region is CASSSDRGPGTEAFF. In DNA form, the CDR3 reads TGTGCCAGCAGTTCCGACAGGGGGCCGGGCACTGAAGCTTTCTTT.